This T cell receptor (beta chain) was identified during a study of CXCR3-negative and CXCR3-positive naive CD8 T cells (dated by TCRdb to about 2019). Concerning the study at large: In total, 130 million to 150 million TRB reads were obtained, which works out to roughly 1.5 +/- 0.3 million reads per library. Diversity and physicochemical repertoire analyses were performed on around ten donors pooled from two independent experiments. For the TRBV-TRBJ cluster analysis, the naive subsets came from 5 donors, while the memory cells came from 3 donors. Study-wide findings and limitations: Repertoire diversity was comparably high in both naive subsets but much lower in memory CD8+ T cells. TRBV-TRBJ usage was similar between naive CXCR3-negative and CXCR3-positive cells from the same donor, while memory cells showed distinct patterns. Because surface CD5, which is linked to self-reactivity in mice, was comparable between the naive subsets, TCR interaction strength was also inferred from TRB CDR3 physicochemical properties. Freshly isolated PBMCs were used for most assays because CXCR3 expression partially decreased after cryopreservation.

For each CD8+ T cell subset, flow sorting was done in triplicate, and 300,000 or so cells per subset went directly into RLT lysis buffer. Peripheral blood mononuclear cells were isolated from buffy coats using standard density gradient centrifugation. Total RNA was extracted from sorted cells with an RNeasy Mini Kit. Note on this clonotype: It has no known antigen specificity.

CDR1 and CDR2, looked up from the germline V gene, are SQVTM and ANQGSEA. The CDR3 sequence holds 13 residues, the cysteine and phenylalanine included. DNA is not recorded here. The sequencer was a NextSeq 550. The Human TCR Profiling Kit (MiLaboratory) was used to make UMI-labeled 5' RACE TRB cDNA libraries. cDNA synthesis used the entire amount of extracted RNA, and PCR amplification then used the entire amount of cDNA produced. Libraries were prepared in parallel with an identical number of PCR cycles. The authors' pipeline ran thus. About 50,000 +/- 10,000 unique UMI-labeled TRB cDNA molecules per library were extracted with MIGEC and MiXCR, with at least two reads per UMI required. On average, each library contained about 40,000 +/- 10,000 functional in-frame TRB CDR3 nucleotide clonotypes without stop codons. After downsampling to 5000 UMI-labeled TRB molecules per sample, diversity metrics, including normalized Shannon-Wiener and Chao1, were computed in VDJtools. For the central five CDR3 residues, VDJtools calculated physicochemical properties weighted by clonotype size, namely interaction energy, strength, volume and Kidera factor 4. Based on TCRdb reprocessing of the reads, there is one entry per CDR3 protein sequence, and DNA is missing. For this entry, the V and J calls and clone size follow TCRdb and not the study's own pipeline. The sample's own table lists tens of thousands of distinct CDR3 sequences. 9.5% to 13% of the sample rests with the top ten.

This receptor chain uses TRBV29-1 and TRBJ1-1. This TCR derives from a human donor in good health. Some clones in this sample may be carry-over from other donors' samples. Source material: memory CD8+ T cells from blood. What this sample's cell subset or site label stands for: conventional CD8+ memory T cells (TMEM), sorted as controls. CDR3 loop: CSVVRREGTEAFF.